This T cell receptor beta chain was profiled in a study of CD8 T cells in Susac syndrome. V lost 1 base and J 2 bases, leaving 7 bases between the germline ends. Per the germline V gene, CDR1 is SGHRS and CDR2 is YFSETQ. The CDR3 consists of 13 residues. Random hexamers were used to reverse transcribe the RNA input (about 0.5 to 1 ug). TCRdb passed the immunoSEQ multiplex PCR reads through MiXCR, listing each CDR3 protein once. The sample consists of some 110,000 distinct CDR3 sequences, roughly 95% of them appearing once. The sequence derives from a human donor with Susac syndrome. Sequenced sample: CD8+ T cells from PBMCs. The chain uses TRBV5-1 and TRBJ2-7; no clear D. DNA for the CDR3: TGCGCCAGCAGCTTGAAAGGGCCCTACGAGCAGTACTTC. It is translated as CASSLKGPYEQYF.